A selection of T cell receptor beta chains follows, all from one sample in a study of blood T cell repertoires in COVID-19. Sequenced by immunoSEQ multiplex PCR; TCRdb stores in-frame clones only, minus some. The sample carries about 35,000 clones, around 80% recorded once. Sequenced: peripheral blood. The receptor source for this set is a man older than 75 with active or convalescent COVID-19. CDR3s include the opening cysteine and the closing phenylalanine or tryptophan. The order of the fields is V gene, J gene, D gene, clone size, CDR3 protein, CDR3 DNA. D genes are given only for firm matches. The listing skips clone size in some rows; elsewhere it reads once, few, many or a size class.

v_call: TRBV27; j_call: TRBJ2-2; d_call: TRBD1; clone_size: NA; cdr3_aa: CASSGQGNIGELFF; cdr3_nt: TGTGCCAGCAGCGGACAGGGAAATATCGGGGAGCTGTTTTTT
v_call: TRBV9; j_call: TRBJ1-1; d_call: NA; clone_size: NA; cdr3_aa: CASSPAVQVHTEAFF; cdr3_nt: TGTGCCAGCAGCCCAGCAGTTCAGGTTCACACTGAAGCTTTCTTT
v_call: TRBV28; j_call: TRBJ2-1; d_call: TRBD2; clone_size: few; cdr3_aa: CATSGTSRYNEQFF; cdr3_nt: TGTGCCACCTCCGGGACTAGTAGATACAATGAGCAGTTCTTC
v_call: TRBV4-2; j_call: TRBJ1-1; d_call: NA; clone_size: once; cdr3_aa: CASSQERNTEAFF; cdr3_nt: TGTGCCAGCAGCCAAGAGAGGAACACTGAAGCTTTCTTT
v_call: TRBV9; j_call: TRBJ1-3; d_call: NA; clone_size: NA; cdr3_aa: CASSVALQGTGNTIYF; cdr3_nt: TGTGCCAGCAGCGTAGCCCTTCAGGGAACTGGAAACACCATATATTTT
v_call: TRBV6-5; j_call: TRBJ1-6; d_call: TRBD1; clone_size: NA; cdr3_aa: CASGGTELLGSPLHF; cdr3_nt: TGTGCCAGCGGGGGGACAGAGCTGCTGGGTTCACCCCTCCACTTT
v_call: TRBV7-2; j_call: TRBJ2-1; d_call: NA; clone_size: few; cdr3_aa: CASSSDAFSGEQFF; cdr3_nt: TGTGCCAGCAGCTCTGATGCCTTTAGCGGAGAGCAGTTCTTC
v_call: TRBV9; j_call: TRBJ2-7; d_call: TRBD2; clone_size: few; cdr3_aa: CASSPSGRAWYEQYF; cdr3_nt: TGTGCCAGCAGCCCGAGCGGGAGGGCTTGGTACGAGCAGTACTTC
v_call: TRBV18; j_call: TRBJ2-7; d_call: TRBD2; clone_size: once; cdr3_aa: CASSAGTSGRGAYEQYF; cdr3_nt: TGTGCCAGCTCAGCCGGGACTAGCGGGAGAGGGGCCTACGAGCAGTACTTC
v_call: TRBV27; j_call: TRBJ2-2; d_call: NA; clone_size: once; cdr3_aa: CASSPNLRGAVF; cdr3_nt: TGTGCCAGCAGTCCAAATCTCCGGGGAGCTGTTTTT
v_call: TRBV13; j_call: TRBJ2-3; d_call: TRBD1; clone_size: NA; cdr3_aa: CASSPTTGVPTDTQYF; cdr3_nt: TGTGCCAGCAGCCCAACGACAGGGGTCCCCACAGATACGCAGTATTTT
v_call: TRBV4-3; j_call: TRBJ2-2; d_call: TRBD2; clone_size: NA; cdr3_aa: CASREGTSGSTNTGELFF; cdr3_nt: TGCGCCAGCAGAGAAGGGACTAGCGGATCCACGAACACCGGGGAGCTGTTTTTT
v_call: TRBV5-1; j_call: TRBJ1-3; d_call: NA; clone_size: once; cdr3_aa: CASSPDSFGNTIYF; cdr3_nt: TGCGCCAGCAGCCCTGACAGCTTTGGAAACACCATATATTTT
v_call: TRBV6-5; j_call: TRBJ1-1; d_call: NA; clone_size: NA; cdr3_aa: CATSFLTGLRVAFF; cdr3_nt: TGTGCCACCTCCTTTTTGACAGGCTTAAGAGTAGCTTTCTTT
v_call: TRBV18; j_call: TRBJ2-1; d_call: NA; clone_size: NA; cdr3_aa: CASSPMGEAYNEQFF; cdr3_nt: TGTGCCAGCTCACCAATGGGGGAGGCGTACAATGAGCAGTTCTTC
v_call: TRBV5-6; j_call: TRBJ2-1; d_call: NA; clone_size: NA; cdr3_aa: CASSFRVRGSYNEQFF; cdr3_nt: TGTGCCAGCAGCTTCAGGGTAAGGGGGTCCTACAATGAGCAGTTCTTC
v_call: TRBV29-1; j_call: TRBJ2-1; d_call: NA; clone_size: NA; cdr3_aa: CSVEIGLRGPTSEQFF; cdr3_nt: TGCAGCGTTGAAATCGGCCTCCGCGGGCCTACTAGTGAGCAGTTCTTC
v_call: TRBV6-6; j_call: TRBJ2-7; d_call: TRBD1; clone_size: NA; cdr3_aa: CASTRETGGPNEQYF; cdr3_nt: TGTGCCAGCACCCGAGAGACAGGGGGTCCCAACGAGCAGTACTTC
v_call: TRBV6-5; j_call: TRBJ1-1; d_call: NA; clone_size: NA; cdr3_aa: CASRLGGPGRTEAFF; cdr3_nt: TGTGCCAGCCGTCTTGGAGGGCCGGGTAGGACTGAAGCTTTCTTT
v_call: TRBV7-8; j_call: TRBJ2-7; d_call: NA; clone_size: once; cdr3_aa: CASRQSSTPTYEQYF; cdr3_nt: TGTGCCAGCAGGCAATCATCGACTCCTACCTACGAGCAGTACTTC
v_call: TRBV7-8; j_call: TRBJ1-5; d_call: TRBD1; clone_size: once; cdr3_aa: CASSFALQGLGQPQHF; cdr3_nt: TGTGCCAGCAGCTTTGCTTTACAGGGGCTCGGTCAGCCCCAGCATTTT
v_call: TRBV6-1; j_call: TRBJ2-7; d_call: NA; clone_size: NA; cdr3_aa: CASSEAAIGGRFREQYF; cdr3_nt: TGTGCCAGCAGTGAAGCTGCGATCGGAGGGCGATTTAGGGAGCAGTACTTC
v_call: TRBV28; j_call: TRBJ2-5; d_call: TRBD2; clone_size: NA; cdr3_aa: CASGGGVETQYF; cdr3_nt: TGTGCCAGCGGGGGAGGGGTAGAGACCCAGTACTTC
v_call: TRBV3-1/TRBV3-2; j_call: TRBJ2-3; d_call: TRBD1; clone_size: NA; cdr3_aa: CASSPTGTGGWGTDTQYF; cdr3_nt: TGTGCCAGCAGTCCTACCGGGACAGGGGGCTGGGGCACAGATACGCAGTATTTT
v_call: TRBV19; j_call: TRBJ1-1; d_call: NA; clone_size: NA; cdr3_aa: CASSIDGYREENTEAFF; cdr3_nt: TGTGCCAGTAGTATAGATGGCTACAGGGAAGAGAACACTGAAGCTTTCTTT
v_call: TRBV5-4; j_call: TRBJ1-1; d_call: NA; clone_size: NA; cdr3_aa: CASSLLRDTTNTEAFF; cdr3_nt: TGTGCCAGCAGCTTACTCCGGGACACCACAAACACTGAAGCTTTCTTT
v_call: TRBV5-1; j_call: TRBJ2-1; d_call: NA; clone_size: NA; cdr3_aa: CASSLDWGGKINEQFF; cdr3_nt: TGCGCCAGCAGCTTGGATTGGGGCGGGAAAATAAATGAGCAGTTCTTC
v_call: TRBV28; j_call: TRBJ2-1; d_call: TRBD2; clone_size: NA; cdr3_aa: CASSPSLAGINEQFF; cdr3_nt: TGTGCCAGCAGTCCCTCTCTAGCGGGGATCAATGAGCAGTTCTTC
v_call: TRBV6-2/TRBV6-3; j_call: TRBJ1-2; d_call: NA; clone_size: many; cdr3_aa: CASSPYDYYGYTF; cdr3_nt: TGTGCCAGCAGCCCATACGACTACTATGGCTACACCTTC
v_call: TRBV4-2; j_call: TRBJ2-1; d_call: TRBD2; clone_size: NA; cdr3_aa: CASSQEFGGEVYLFF; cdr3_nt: TGTGCCAGCAGCCAAGAGTTCGGGGGGGAGGTTTATCTGTTCTTC
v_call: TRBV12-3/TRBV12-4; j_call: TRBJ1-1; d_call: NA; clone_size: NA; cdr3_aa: CASSLGDTEAFF; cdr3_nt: TGTGCCAGCAGTTTAGGAGACACTGAAGCTTTCTTT
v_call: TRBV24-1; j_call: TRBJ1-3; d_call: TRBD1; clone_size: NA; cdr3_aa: CATSDGGTGYRNTIYF; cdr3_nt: TGTGCCACCAGTGACGGGGGGACAGGTTACAGAAACACCATATATTTT
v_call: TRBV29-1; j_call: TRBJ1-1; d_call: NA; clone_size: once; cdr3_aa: CSSRTALNTEAFF; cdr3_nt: TGCAGCTCCAGGACAGCTCTGAACACTGAAGCTTTCTTT